This T cell receptor (beta chain) was identified in a study of blood T cells in healthy people across ages. Findings of the study overall: PBMC samples, being unsorted, prevented any conclusive comparison of naive and antigen-experienced cells.

The V gene end was trimmed by 5 bases and the J gene end by 8 bases; junction bases not matched to a gene: 11. This CDR3 is 15 amino acids long. Germline assignment: CDR1 SNHLY and CDR2 FYNNEI. Comment on this clonotype: Its antigen is as yet unknown.

A J-beta primer mix and a sample-barcoded 5' primer were used in a second PCR of roughly 6 to 12 cycles. Unique molecular identifiers of 12 random nucleotides labeled each cDNA. TCRdb analysed the 5' RACE reads with MiXCR anew, one entry per CDR3 protein. The sample has 1.5 million to 2 million distinct CDR3 sequences; about 39% are singletons. The chain combines TRBV2 with TRBJ2-1; 8 nucleotides align to TRBD2. The clonotype was recovered from a human donor in good health. Sequenced sample: blood. The CDR3 here is CASSPTGLEGDEQFF. In nucleotides, the CDR3 is TGTGCCAGCAGTCCAACGGGACTAGAGGGGGATGAGCAGTTCTTC. The whole variable domain, remainder taken from reference TRBV2 and TRBJ2-1, is EPEVTQTPSHQVTQMGQEVILRCVPISNHLYFYWYRQILGQKVEFLVSFYNNEISEKSEIFDDQFSVERPDGSNFTLKIRSTKLEDSAMYFCASSPTGLEGDEQFFGPGTRLTVL.